This note documents a single T cell receptor beta chain sequence. These data originate in a study of blood T cell repertoires in COVID-19. Sequenced by immunoSEQ multiplex PCR; TCRdb stores in-frame clones only, minus some. Altogether approximately 150,000 clones are present, approximately 87% being singletons, with the ten largest covering less than 10%. The material sequenced was peripheral blood. The source of this sequence is a woman between 50 and 59 years old with active or convalescent COVID-19.

CDR3 bases: TGCGCCAGCAGCTTGACTATACAGGGCGGAAATTCACCCCTCCACTTT. Encoded protein: CASSLTIQGGNSPLHF. The V gene is TRBV5-1, the J gene TRBJ1-6; TRBD1 is a possible D gene (6 bases). Germline V gene lookup returns CDR1 SGHRS and CDR2 YFSETQ. V gave up 1 base and J gave up 7 bases, with 15 bases separating them. There are 16 residues in the CDR3.